This TCR beta chain was retrieved from a study of blood T cells in healthy people across ages. Germline lookup yields CDR1 MGHDK and CDR2 SYGVNS. This CDR3 is built from 12 residues. V lost 4 bases to trimming and J lost 8 bases, with 9 bases between them. With regard to this clonotype: Its antigen is not identified.

Sample-barcoded 5' priming and a J-beta primer mix drove a second PCR of roughly 7 to 11 cycles. Every single cDNA molecule received a tag from a template-switch adaptor with 12 random nucleotides. Every sample gave at least 2.5 million paired-end reads containing CDR3. TCRdb re-called the 5' RACE reads through MiXCR, storing one row per CDR3 protein. The data contain about 780,000 distinct CDR3 sequences, about 46% of them singletons. General study findings and limits: Expanded clonotype changes were possibly confounded by unknown donor CMV status.

Sequencing was performed on blood. This TCR derives from a man aged 80 or over in good health. V usage is TRBV25-1 and J usage is TRBJ2-1; no definite D call. The CDR3 is CASSARFDEQFF. The CDR3 DNA is TGTGCCAGCAGTGCACGGTTCGATGAGCAGTTCTTC.